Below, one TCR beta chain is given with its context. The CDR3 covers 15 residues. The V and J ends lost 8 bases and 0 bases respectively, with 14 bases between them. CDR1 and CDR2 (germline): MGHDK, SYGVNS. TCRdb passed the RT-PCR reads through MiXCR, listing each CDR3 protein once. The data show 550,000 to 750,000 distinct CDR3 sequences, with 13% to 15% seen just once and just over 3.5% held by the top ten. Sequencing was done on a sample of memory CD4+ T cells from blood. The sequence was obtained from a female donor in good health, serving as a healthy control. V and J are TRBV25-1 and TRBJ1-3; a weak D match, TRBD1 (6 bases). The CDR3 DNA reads TGTGCCAGCTCCCTTCCAGGGGTCTCTGGAAACACCATATATTTT. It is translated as CASSLPGVSGNTIYF.